These 20 T cell receptor beta chains were all obtained from the same sample, sequenced in a study of metastatic and nonmetastatic thyroid tumors (dated by TCRdb to the early 2020s). Library prep was done by PCR. Instrument on record: Illumina HiSeq 4000. The raw public reads went through TCRdb reprocessing: fastp at Q25, MiXCR clone calling, in-frame beta chains kept. For this sample the table gives approximately 32,000 clones, of which around 23% were detected only once. 3% of the sample rests with the top ten. None of the patients had been given any treatment before thyroid surgery. The sequenced sample was tumor tissue. The receptors stem from a male donor with papillary thyroid cancer or a benign thyroid nodule (not recorded which). Some clones in this sample may be carry-over from other donors' samples.

This clone occurred many times. V gene TRBV5-6 combines with J gene TRBJ2-7; perhaps TRBD1 as D (6 bases). Germline loops: CDR1 SGHDT, CDR2 YYEEEE. There are 13 residues in the CDR3. Trimming stripped 0 bases from V and 7 bases from J, with 11 bases between. For the CDR3, the DNA is TGTGCCAGCAGCTTGGGGCAGGGGATTGAGCAGTACTTC. Amino acid sequence: CASSLGQGIEQYF.

This clone has ten or more counts. V and J are TRBV18 and TRBJ2-2; D call uncertain. Trimming shortened V by 8 bases and J by 6 bases, and 7 bases separated the two germline ends. CDR3 size: 11 residues. Germline-derived CDR1 and CDR2 are KGHSH and LQKENI. CDR3 sequence: CASRGSGELFF. The CDR3 coding sequence is TGTGCCAGCCGAGGATCCGGGGAGCTGTTTTTT. Filled out from reference TRBV18 and TRBJ2-2, the complete variable domain reads NAGVMQNPRHLVRRRGQEARLRCSPMKGHSHVYWYRQLPEEGLKFMVYLQKENIIDESGMPKERFSAEFPKEGPSILRIQQVVRGDSAAYFCASRGSGELFFGEGSRLTVL.

In its sample, this clone was seen many times. As DNA, the CDR3 is TGTGCCAGCAGTGAAGTCCAGGTCTATGGCTACACCTTC. Translating gives CASSEVQVYGYTF. The chain links TRBV2 to TRBJ1-2; D is ambiguous. Germline V lookup: CDR1 SNHLY, CDR2 FYNNEI. The CDR3 sequence is 13 residues long. The V end was cut by 1 base, the J end by 4 bases, with 7 bases between.

This clone was found a few times. A single base separates this from a much larger clone, so it may be a read error. The CDR3 nucleotides read TGTGCCAGCAGCGCTGGGACAGGGGGCCGATCGGATACCCAGTACTTC. Amino acids: CASSAGTGGRSDTQYF. This chain links TRBV7-9 with TRBJ2-5; 12 positions agree with TRBD1. J was trimmed by 8 bases and V by 5 bases; bases with no gene match: 12. The CDR3 has 16 amino acids. Germline values: CDR1 SEHNR, CDR2 FQNEAQ (reference sequence).

This clone has a handful of counts. The chain links TRBV6-4 to TRBJ2-1; D ambiguous. The CDR3 has 14 amino acids. Deletions cut 2 bases from V and 6 bases from J, with 11 bases between. CDR1 is MRHNA and CDR2 is SNTAGT in the germline V gene. The CDR3 DNA reads TGTGCCAGCAGTGACCGGCTGGGGTCCAATGAGCAGTTCTTC. It is translated as CASSDRLGSNEQFF.

In its sample, this clone was seen many times. The chain joins TRBV10-3 to TRBJ2-2; TRBD2 matches 8 bases. The CDR3 sequence is 15 residues long. CDR1 is ENHRY, CDR2 SYGVKD, per germline. The J segment lost 2 bases and the V segment lost 10 bases, leaving 9 bases of the junction unmatched. DNA for the CDR3: TGTGCCACCAAGGGAGCGGGAGTAAACACCGGGGAGCTGTTTTTT. Its protein is CATKGAGVNTGELFF.

Remarks on this clone: This specimen includes other DNA sequences encoding the same CDR3. This chain links TRBV30 with TRBJ2-7; 7 positions match TRBD1. Trimming took 0 bases from V and 2 from J; bases not matched to a gene: 4. Germline loops: CDR1 GTSNPN, CDR2 SVGIG (reference sequence). The length of the CDR3 is 14 residues. The CDR3 spells CAWSVSGTAYEQYF. Written as DNA, the CDR3 is TGTGCCTGGAGTGTCTCCGGGACAGCCTACGAGCAGTACTTC.

In this sample, this clone turned up many times. The rearrangement links TRBV5-1 to TRBJ2-7, with TRBD2 matching over 12 bases. Germline V CDR1 and CDR2: SGHRS, YFSETQ. V lost 4 bases and J lost 5; bases outside the gene matches: 7. The CDR3 sequence is 15 residues long. CDR3 DNA sequence: TGCGCCAGCAGCACCGGACTAGCGGGATTGAACGAGCAGTACTTC. This gives the protein CASSTGLAGLNEQYF.

Many counts were recorded for this clone. The V gene is TRBV28, the J gene TRBJ1-5; D is perhaps TRBD1 (5 bases). CDR3 length: 12 residues. Germline CDR1 reads MDHEN; CDR2 reads SYDVKM. The ends were cut back, 7 bases at V and 2 bases at J, with 6 bases in the middle. CDR3 sequence reads: CASMGGNQPQHF. DNA for the CDR3: TGTGCCAGCATGGGGGGCAATCAGCCCCAGCATTTT.

The chain uses TRBV6-1 and TRBJ2-7; D tentatively reads TRBD1 or TRBD2 (6 bases each). The germline V and J ends were trimmed by 6 bases and 5 bases, with 17 bases remaining between them. This CDR3 contains 14 residues. Germline CDR1 and CDR2: MNHNS and SASEGT. The CDR3 nucleotides read TGTGCCAGCAGCGGAAGGGGGGCGTTCGACGAGCAGTACTTC. Protein product: CASSGRGAFDEQYF.

This clone has a handful of counts. The V and J genes are TRBV6-1 and TRBJ1-5, with D perhaps TRBD1 (5 bases). The CDR3 has 15 amino acids. Deletions cut 9 bases from V and 0 bases from J, with 15 bases between. Germline CDR1 is MNHNS and CDR2 is SASEGT. CDR3 nucleotides: TGTGCCAGAACTCGAGGACACTATAGCAATCAGCCCCAGCATTTT. Amino acids: CARTRGHYSNQPQHF.

This clone came up a few times. The rearrangement uses TRBV2 and TRBJ1-2, with unresolved D. Looked up from germline, CDR1 is SNHLY and CDR2 is FYNNEI. The CDR3 loop spans 13 amino acids. The V and J ends lost 1 base and 10 bases respectively, with 13 bases between them. CDR3 loop: CASSEGPGGLYTF. The CDR3 DNA follows: TGTGCCAGCAGTGAAGGACCTGGAGGGCTCTACACCTTC. Full variable domain (outside the CDR3, taken from reference TRBV2 and TRBJ1-2): EPEVTQTPSHQVTQMGQEVILRCVPISNHLYFYWYRQILGQKVEFLVSFYNNEISEKSEIFDDQFSVERPDGSNFTLKIRSTKLEDSAMYFCASSEGPGGLYTFGSGTRLTVV.

As to this clone: This CDR3 is missing its conserved last phenylalanine or tryptophan, likely due to a read error. V usage is TRBV6-2 or TRBV6-3 and J usage is TRBJ2-6; D is possibly TRBD1 or TRBD2 (5 bases each). V lost 5 bases to trimming and J lost 2 bases, with 19 bases between them. The CDR3 contains 18 residues. The germline CDR1 and CDR2 sequences are MNHEY and SVGEGT. This chain's CDR3 is CASSNPPGRKPGANVLTL. DNA of the CDR3: TGTGCCAGCAGTAACCCCCCGGGACGGAAGCCTGGGGCCAACGTCCTGACTTTG.

This clone has at least ten counts. CDR3 sequence (DNA): TGTGCCAGCAGCTTAGGAGGGGCTAGAGGTCCAGATACGCAGTATTTT. Translation: CASSLGGARGPDTQYF. The chain employs TRBV11-2 and TRBJ2-3, with D tentatively TRBD1 or TRBD2 (5 bases each). The germline V gene has CDR1 SGHAT and CDR2 FQNNGV. V gave up 1 base and J gave up 4 bases, with 15 bases separating them. This CDR3 comprises 16 residues.

This clone came up many times. V is TRBV12-3 or TRBV12-4 and J is TRBJ2-5; possible D gene TRBD1, 5 bases. V was trimmed by 7 bases and J by 2 bases, leaving 8 bases between them. The CDR3 loop spans 12 amino acids. In nucleotides, the CDR3 is TGTGCCAGCACCCAGGGACAAGAGACCCAGTACTTC. It yields the protein CASTQGQETQYF.

By sample share, this clone is medium-sized. V is TRBV11-2 and J is TRBJ1-4; a possible D gene is TRBD1 (5 bases). The V gene's germline CDR1 is SGHAT and CDR2 FQNNGV. CDR3 length equals 15 residues. Deletions cut 2 bases from V and 4 bases from J, with 11 bases between. In DNA form, the CDR3 reads TGTGCCAGCAGCTTAAACGGACACCTTAATGAAAAACTGTTTTTT. As protein: CASSLNGHLNEKLFF.

V gene TRBV7-2 combines with J gene TRBJ1-6; 10 positions match TRBD1. V trimming: 0 bases; J trimming: 10 bases; junction bases outside the gene matches: 6. The CDR3 is made up of 16 amino acids. The germline CDR1 and CDR2 sequences are SGHTA and FQGNSA. This CDR3 reads CASSLAGTGAKSPLHF. CDR3 in DNA: TGTGCCAGCAGCTTAGCGGGGACAGGGGCCAAATCACCCCTCCACTTT.

The rearrangement joins TRBV12-5 to TRBJ2-3; a possible D gene is TRBD2 (5 bases). V was clipped by 8 bases and J by 5 bases, with 14 bases between them. This CDR3 contains 13 residues. Germline CDR1 is LGHNT and CDR2 is FRNRAP. CDR3 region: CASNSDGGDTQYF. CDR3 nucleotide sequence: TGTGCTAGTAATAGCGATGGAGGAGATACGCAGTATTTT.

This clone showed up just once. Being one base from a much bigger clone, this may be a read error. The J gene is TRBJ2-3, the V gene TRBV7-2; tentatively, D is TRBD1 or TRBD2 (5 bases each). Germline assignment: CDR1 SGHTA and CDR2 FQGNSA. The CDR3 consists of 14 residues. The CDR3, as DNA: TGTGCCAGCAGCTTAGCGGGGGTTACAGATACGCATTATTTT. This encodes CASSLAGVTDTHYF.

This clone is labeled as medium-sized. J is TRBJ2-7 and V is TRBV10-3, with no clear D. The CDR3 consists of 14 residues. Trimming pared 0 bases from V and 6 bases from J, leaving 12 bases between. The V gene's germline CDR1 is ENHRY and CDR2 SYGVKD. The CDR3 reads CAISESRSNLEQYF. CDR3 in DNA: TGTGCCATCAGTGAGTCTAGGTCCAACCTCGAGCAGTACTTC.